Each of the 29 T cell receptor beta chains below was sequenced from the same sample in a study of cytomegalovirus exposure and HLA in healthy donors. PCR primers comprised 60 Vbeta and 13 Jbeta primers. Some clones are missing from TCRdb's copy, which holds only in-frame ones; the method was immunoSEQ multiplex PCR. The table has approximately 150,000 clones, about 83% seen once; the top ten hold under 5%. The specimen was PBMCs. The source is a girl between 10 and 17 years old in good health and CMV-seropositive.

V and J are TRBV9 and TRBJ2-1; perhaps TRBD1 as D (6 bases). The V gene's germline CDR1 is SGDLS and CDR2 YYNGEE. The CDR3 sequence is 18 residues long. The germline V and J ends were trimmed by 4 bases and 0 bases, with 20 bases remaining between them. CDR3 in DNA: TGTGCCAGCAGCCCCCTAGGGGGATCTCCAAGCTCCTACAATGAGCAGTTCTTC. It encodes CASSPLGGSPSSYNEQFF.

The chain links TRBV21-1 to TRBJ2-6; TRBD1, as called in the table, went unchecked against the DNA. TRBV21-1 represents a pseudogene. This CDR3 has 19 amino acids. The CDR3 DNA follows: TGTGCCAGCAGCGTACCGATCACCGGGACAACCTCTGGGGCCAACGTCCTGACTTTC. Protein sequence: CASSVPITGTTSGANVLTF.

In DNA form, the CDR3 reads TGTGCCAGCAGTTTGCGCGGGGACTATGGCTACACCTTC. Translation gives CASSLRGDYGYTF. The rearrangement links TRBV27 to TRBJ1-2, with D uncertain. Trimming pared 3 bases from V and 3 bases from J, leaving 8 bases between. Germline V gives CDR1 MNHEY, CDR2 SMNVEV (reference sequence). This CDR3 contains 13 residues.

The J gene is TRBJ1-1, the V gene TRBV19; perhaps TRBD1 as D (5 bases). The CDR3 spans 15 residues. Germline CDR1 and CDR2: LNHDA and SQIVND (reference sequence). The germline V and J ends were trimmed by 4 bases and 1 base, with 13 bases remaining between them. CDR3 residues: CASSSPTRGNTEAFF. The CDR3 DNA sequence: TGTGCCAGTAGTAGCCCGACAAGGGGGAACACTGAAGCTTTCTTT.

The chain carries TRBV11-1 and TRBJ2-3; 8 bases align to TRBD2. CDR1 and CDR2 from the germline V gene are SGHAT and FQDESV (reference sequence). The CDR3 sequence is 16 residues long. The ends lost 1 base at V and 0 bases at J; junction bases unmatched: 3. The CDR3: CASSLVPGGSTDTQYF. The DNA for the CDR3 is TGTGCCAGCAGCTTAGTACCGGGGGGGAGCACAGATACGCAGTATTTT.

The CDR3 protein is CASSPNRAFEQYF. CDR3 sequence (DNA): TGTGCCAGCAGCCCTAACAGGGCTTTCGAGCAGTACTTC. The chain uses TRBV7-8 and TRBJ2-7; TRBD1 might be the D (6 bases). In germline, CDR1 is SGHVS, CDR2 FQNEAQ. The CDR3 loop spans 13 amino acids. V dropped 5 bases and J dropped 6 bases, with 14 bases sitting between them.

The chain is built from TRBV5-6 and TRBJ2-7, with a weak D call TRBD1 (6 bases). Per germline, CDR1 SGHDT and CDR2 YYEEEE. This CDR3 spans 14 amino acids. V lost 5 bases and J 2 bases, leaving 14 bases between the germline ends. This CDR3 reads CASSLRQAAYEQYF. The CDR3 bases are TGTGCCAGCAGTCTCCGACAGGCCGCCTACGAGCAGTACTTC. The entire variable domain, with the rest obtained from reference TRBV5-6 and TRBJ2-7, is as follows: DAGVTQSPTHLIKTRGQQVTLRCSPKSGHDTVSWYQQALGQGPQFIFQYYEEEERQRGNFPDRFSGHQFPNYSSELNVNALLLGDSALYLCASSLRQAAYEQYFGPGTRLTVT.

The chain uses TRBV5-6 and TRBJ2-7; D possibly corresponds to TRBD2 (5 bases). In germline, CDR1 is SGHDT, CDR2 YYEEEE. This CDR3 has 13 amino acids. V lost 4 bases and J lost 6, with 14 bases in between. CDR3 bases: TGTGCCAGCAGCGATATACACCGGGGCGAGCAGTACTTC. This codes for CASSDIHRGEQYF.

The chain couples TRBV7-8 to TRBJ2-4, with 10 bases fitting TRBD1. Germline trimming cut 0 bases from V and 2 bases from J; bases unmatched to any gene: 4. Germline CDR1 reads SGHVS; CDR2 reads FQNEAQ. This CDR3 contains 17 residues. CDR3 protein: CASSLARTGGSKNIQYF. DNA of the CDR3: TGTGCCAGCAGCTTAGCGCGGACAGGGGGGTCCAAAAACATTCAGTACTTC.

The chain employs TRBV7-9 and TRBJ2-7; D is undetermined. The CDR3 sequence is 14 residues long. Germline V gene sequence: CDR1 SEHNR, CDR2 FQNEAQ (reference sequence). The ends were cut back, 0 bases at V and 4 bases at J, with 10 bases in the middle. The CDR3 nucleotides are TGTGCCAGCAGCTTAGCGGGCCGTTTATACGAGCAGTACTTC. Translating gives CASSLAGRLYEQYF.

The chain is built from TRBV27 and TRBJ2-7, with a possible D match to TRBD2 (5 bases). V was cut by 5 bases and J by 9 bases, with 20 bases left in between. Per germline, CDR1 MNHEY and CDR2 SMNVEV (reference sequence). This CDR3 has 14 amino acids. Here the CDR3 DNA reads TGTGCCAGCAGTCTTCGAACGCATGGAGGATGGCAGTACTTC. Its protein is CASSLRTHGGWQYF.

The chain employs TRBV19 and TRBJ2-1, with 10 bases matching TRBD2. Looked up from germline, CDR1 is LNHDA and CDR2 is SQIVND (reference sequence). The CDR3 is 15 residues long. V was pared by 3 bases and J by 4 bases, with 3 bases of the junction left unmatched. The CDR3 here is CASSITSGIYNEQFF. The CDR3 DNA follows: TGTGCCAGTAGTATTACTAGCGGGATTTACAATGAGCAGTTCTTC.

The V and J genes are TRBV10-3 and TRBJ2-5; D is perhaps TRBD1 (5 bases). V shed 4 bases and J shed 3 bases, with 9 bases lying between them. The CDR3 loop spans 13 amino acids. From germline, CDR1 is ENHRY and CDR2 SYGVKD. CDR3 coding DNA: TGTGCCATCAGTGGACAGATTGAAGAGACCCAGTACTTC. It codes for CAISGQIEETQYF.

V and J are TRBV27 and TRBJ1-2; 8 nucleotides line up with TRBD1. CDR1 is MNHEY and CDR2 is SMNVEV in the germline V gene (reference sequence). This CDR3 is built from 15 residues. Trimming took 3 bases from V and 0 from J; bases not matched to a gene: 3. CDR3 in DNA: TGTGCCAGCAGTTTCCGGGACAGGCCTAACTATGGCTACACCTTC. Its translation: CASSFRDRPNYGYTF.

The V gene is TRBV7-9, the J gene TRBJ2-6; tentatively, D is TRBD2 (7 bases). The CDR3 has 16 amino acids. The V end lost 1 base, the J end lost 2 bases, and 9 bases lay between the germline ends. In germline, CDR1 is SEHNR, CDR2 FQNEAQ (reference sequence). The CDR3 DNA is TGTGCCAGCAGCTTAGTAGGGGGGGCTGGGGCCAACGTCCTGACTTTC. Its protein product is CASSLVGGAGANVLTF.

The table lists this clone with a count of one. The V call is TRBV7-8, the J call TRBJ1-1; 11 nucleotides agree with TRBD1. With V trimmed by 1 base and J by 10 bases, 11 bases remained unmatched. CDR3 length: 16 residues. Germline CDR1 and CDR2: SGHVS and FQNEAQ. This chain's CDR3 is CASSLGGGQGVGGAFF. The CDR3 DNA reads TGTGCCAGCAGCTTAGGGGGGGGACAGGGGGTGGGTGGAGCTTTCTTT.

The CDR3 sequence: CASSSNPTGTIGTEAFF. As DNA, the CDR3 is TGTGCCAGCAGCTCTAACCCAACCGGGACAATCGGCACTGAAGCTTTCTTT. This chain joins TRBV5-5 and TRBJ1-1, with D possibly being TRBD1 (6 bases). This CDR3 region has 17 residues. Germline CDR1 SGHKS, CDR2 YYEKEE (reference sequence). V gave up 3 bases and J gave up 4 bases, with 22 bases separating them.

In DNA form, the CDR3 reads TGTGCCAGCAGCCGAGACAGGATGGCTGAAGCTTTCTTT. This sequence encodes CASSRDRMAEAFF. The chain joins TRBV7-8 to TRBJ1-1, with a weak D call TRBD1 (6 bases). The V and J ends lost 5 bases and 6 bases respectively, with 13 bases between them. This CDR3 comprises 13 residues. Germline V gene data show CDR1 as SGHVS and CDR2 as FQNEAQ. Full variable domain (remainder filled in from reference TRBV7-8 and TRBJ1-1): GAGVSQSPRYKVAKRGQDVALRCDPISGHVSLFWYQQALGQGPEFLTYFQNEAQLDKSGLPSDRFFAERPEGSVSTLKIQRTQQEDSAVYLCASSRDRMAEAFFGQGTRLTVV.

Turning to this clone: Other DNA sequences within the sample encode an identical CDR3. The chain links TRBV7-9 to TRBJ1-3; 10 bases are shared with TRBD1. Germline lookup yields CDR1 SEHNR and CDR2 FQNEAQ (reference sequence). This CDR3 contains 18 residues. The CDR3 here is CATEPGQGSPDSGNTIYF. CDR3 in DNA: TGTGCGACCGAACCGGGACAGGGGTCCCCTGACTCTGGAAACACCATATATTTT.

This clone was seen once. The V call is TRBV7-9, the J call TRBJ1-1; D is unresolved. The CDR3 is 13 residues long. V dropped 2 bases and J dropped 5 bases, with 9 bases sitting between them. Germline loops: CDR1 SEHNR, CDR2 FQNEAQ (reference sequence). In DNA form, the CDR3 reads TGTGCCAGCAGCTTAATGGAGAGGACTGAAGCTTTCTTT. Translated, it gives CASSLMERTEAFF.

CDR3 sequence (DNA): TGCGCCAGCAGCTTTGACAGGGCAAAAGAGACCCAGTACTTC. Translating it yields CASSFDRAKETQYF. This rearrangement joins TRBV5-1 to TRBJ2-5, with TRBD1 matching over 7 bases. Germline V gives CDR1 SGHRS, CDR2 YFSETQ. The CDR3 runs to 14 residues. Trimming cost V 2 bases and J 3 bases; bases outside gene matches: 4.

The CDR3, as DNA: TGTGCCAGCACCGCACAATTTAATCAGCCCCAGCATTTT. Translation: CASTAQFNQPQHF. The chain couples TRBV28 to TRBJ1-5; D not resolved. The CDR3 runs to 13 residues. Germline V gene lookup returns CDR1 MDHEN and CDR2 SYDVKM. V was shortened by 7 bases and J by 4 bases, with 11 bases between the two germline ends.

The V gene is TRBV29-1, the J gene TRBJ1-1; 7 bases are shared with TRBD1. The CDR3 loop spans 13 amino acids. Per germline, CDR1 SQVTM and CDR2 ANQGSEA. J was trimmed by 5 bases and V by 7 bases; bases with no gene match: 10. The CDR3, as DNA: TGCAGCGCCCATAGGGGGCTCGGGACTGAAGCTTTCTTT. Translating it yields CSAHRGLGTEAFF.

The chain employs TRBV5-4 and TRBJ2-2, with a possible D match to TRBD2 (6 bases). CDR1 and CDR2 (germline): SGHNT, YYREEE (reference sequence). This CDR3 is 15 amino acids long. Trimming stripped 0 bases from V and 5 bases from J, with 11 bases between. The CDR3 nucleotides read TGTGCCAGCAGCTTGGCCAGGGAGGAGACCGGGGAGCTGTTTTTT. As protein: CASSLAREETGELFF.

This clone was detected a few times. The chain employs TRBV27 and TRBJ1-5; D may be TRBD1 (5 bases). Germline CDR1 is MNHEY and CDR2 is SMNVEV (reference sequence). The V end lost 6 bases, the J end lost 3 bases, and 18 bases lay between the germline ends. The CDR3 is made up of 16 amino acids. As DNA, the CDR3 is TGTGCCAGCAGCTTTGACAGAACCACCTTCAATCAGCCCCAGCATTTT. This codes for CASSFDRTTFNQPQHF.

The chain joins TRBV5-6 to TRBJ1-5, with TRBD1 matching 10 bases. Trimming took 4 bases from V and 4 from J; bases not matched to a gene: 5. From germline, CDR1 is SGHDT and CDR2 YYEEEE. CDR3 length equals 15 residues. CDR3 bases: TGTGCCAGCAGCCAAGACAGGGGGCGAAATCAGCCCCAGCATTTT. It yields the protein CASSQDRGRNQPQHF.

V is TRBV5-1 and J is TRBJ2-2, with 8 bases lining up with TRBD1. The trim removed 1 base at V and 0 bases at J, leaving 5 bases unmatched. Looked up from germline, CDR1 is SGHRS and CDR2 is YFSETQ. The CDR3 is made up of 17 amino acids. CDR3 amino acids: CASSLPLTGANTGELFF. Written as DNA, the CDR3 is TGCGCCAGCAGCTTGCCCCTGACAGGGGCGAACACCGGGGAGCTGTTTTTT.

The V and J genes are TRBV7-6 and TRBJ1-6; D unresolved. The CDR3 covers 17 residues. From germline, CDR1 is SGHVS and CDR2 FNYEAQ. V was pared by 5 bases and J by 3 bases, with 17 bases between. CDR3 in amino acids: CASSLEGPPGYNSPLHF. CDR3 nucleotides: TGTGCCAGCAGCCTAGAAGGCCCCCCAGGCTATAATTCACCCCTCCACTTT.

The V gene is TRBV19, the J gene TRBJ1-1, with 8 bases fitting TRBD1. Unmatched junction bases numbered 11, after V lost 7 bases and J lost 1 base. CDR3 size: 16 residues. Germline V lookup: CDR1 LNHDA, CDR2 SQIVND (reference sequence). The CDR3 spells CASTQSAGGPNTEAFF. CDR3 in DNA: TGTGCCAGTACCCAGTCCGCAGGGGGCCCGAACACTGAAGCTTTCTTT.